This TCR beta chain was profiled in a study of blood T cells in healthy people across ages. Study-level results: Changes seen in expanded clonotypes were possibly confounded by donor CMV status left unknown.

A few counts support this clonotype. The antigen is unknown. A sample-barcoded 5' primer and a J-beta primer mix were used in a second PCR of about 7 to 11 cycles. A tag from a template-switch adaptor with 12 random nucleotides marked each cDNA molecule. Every sample produced at least 2.5 million CDR3-containing paired-end reads. TCRdb itself ran the 5' RACE reads through MiXCR, one entry per CDR3 protein. Found here are almost 300,000 distinct CDR3 sequences, about 25% of them singletons; the top ten hold approximately 28%. Germline CDR1 and CDR2: DFQATT and SNEGSKA (reference sequence). The CDR3 has 12 residues. V lost 6 bases and J 1 base, leaving 9 bases between the germline ends.

The receptor was derived from a woman in her 70s in good health. This chain links TRBV20-1 with TRBJ1-1; no reliable D call. Sequencing input: blood. DNA for the CDR3: TGCAGTGCCTACTCTCAGAACACTGAAGCTTTCTTT. Its translation: CSAYSQNTEAFF.